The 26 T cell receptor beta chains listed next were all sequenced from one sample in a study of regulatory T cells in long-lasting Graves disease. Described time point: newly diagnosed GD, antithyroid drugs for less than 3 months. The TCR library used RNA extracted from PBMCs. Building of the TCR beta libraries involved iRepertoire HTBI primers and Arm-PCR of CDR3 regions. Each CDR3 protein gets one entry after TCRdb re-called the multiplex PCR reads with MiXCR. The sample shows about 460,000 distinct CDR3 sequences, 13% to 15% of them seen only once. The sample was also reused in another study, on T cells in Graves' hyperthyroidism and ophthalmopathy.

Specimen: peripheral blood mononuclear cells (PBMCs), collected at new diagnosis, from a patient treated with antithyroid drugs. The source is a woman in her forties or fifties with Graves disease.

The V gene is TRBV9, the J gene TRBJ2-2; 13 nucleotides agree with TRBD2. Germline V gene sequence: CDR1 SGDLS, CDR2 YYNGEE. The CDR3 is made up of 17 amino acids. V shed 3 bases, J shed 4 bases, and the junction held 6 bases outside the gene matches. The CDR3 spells CASSAGTSGMITGELFF. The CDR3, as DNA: TGTGCCAGCAGCGCCGGGACTAGCGGGATGATCACCGGGGAGCTGTTTTTT.

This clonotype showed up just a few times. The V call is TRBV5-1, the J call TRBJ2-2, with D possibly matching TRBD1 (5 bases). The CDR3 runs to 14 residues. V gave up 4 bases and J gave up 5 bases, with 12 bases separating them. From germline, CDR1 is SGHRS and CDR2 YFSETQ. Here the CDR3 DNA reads TGCGCCAGCAGCGCGACAAGACAGACCGGGGAGCTGTTTTTT. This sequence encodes CASSATRQTGELFF.

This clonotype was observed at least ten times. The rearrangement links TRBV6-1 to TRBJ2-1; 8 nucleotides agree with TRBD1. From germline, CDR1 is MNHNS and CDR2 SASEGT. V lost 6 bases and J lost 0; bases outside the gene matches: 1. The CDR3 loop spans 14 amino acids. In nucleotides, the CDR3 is TGTGCCAGCAGGGACAGGGACTCCTACAATGAGCAGTTCTTC. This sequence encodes CASRDRDSYNEQFF.

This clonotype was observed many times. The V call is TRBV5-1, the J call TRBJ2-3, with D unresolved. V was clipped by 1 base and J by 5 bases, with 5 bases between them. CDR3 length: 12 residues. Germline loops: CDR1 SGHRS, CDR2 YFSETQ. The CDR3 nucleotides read TGCGCCAGCAGCTTGAACGAAGATACGCAGTATTTT. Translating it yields CASSLNEDTQYF. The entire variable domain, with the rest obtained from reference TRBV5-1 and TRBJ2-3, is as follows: KAGVTQTPRYLIKTRGQQVTLSCSPISGHRSVSWYQQTPGQGLQFLFEYFSETQRNKGNFPGRFSGRQFSNSRSEMNVSTLELGDSALYLCASSLNEDTQYFGPGTRLTVL.

The CDR3 loop is CAISDRGRDEKLFF. The CDR3 coding sequence is TGTGCCATCAGTGACCGGGGACGCGATGAAAAACTGTTTTTT. The chain combines TRBV10-3 with TRBJ1-4; maybe TRBD1 (5 bases). V was shortened by 3 bases and J by 6 bases, with 11 bases between the two germline ends. Germline V gives CDR1 ENHRY, CDR2 SYGVKD. CDR3 size: 14 residues.

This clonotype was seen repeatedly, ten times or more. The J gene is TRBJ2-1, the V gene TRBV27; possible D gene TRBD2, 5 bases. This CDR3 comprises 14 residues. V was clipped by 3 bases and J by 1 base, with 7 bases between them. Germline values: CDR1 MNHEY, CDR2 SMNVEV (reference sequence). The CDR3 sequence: CASSFVASYNEQFF. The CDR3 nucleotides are TGTGCCAGCAGTTTCGTAGCGTCCTACAATGAGCAGTTCTTC.

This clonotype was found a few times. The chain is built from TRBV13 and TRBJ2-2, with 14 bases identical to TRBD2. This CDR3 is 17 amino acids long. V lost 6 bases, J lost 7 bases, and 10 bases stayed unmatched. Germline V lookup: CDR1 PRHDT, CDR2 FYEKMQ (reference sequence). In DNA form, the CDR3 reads TGTGCCAGCAGACCTGGACTAGCGGGAGGCTTAATCGGGGAGCTGTTTTTT. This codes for CASRPGLAGGLIGELFF. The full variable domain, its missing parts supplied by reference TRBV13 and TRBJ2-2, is AAGVIQSPRHLIKEKRETATLKCYPIPRHDTVYWYQQGPGQDPQFLISFYEKMQSDKGSIPDRFSAQQFSDYHSELNMSSLELGDSALYFCASRPGLAGGLIGELFFGEGSRLTVL.

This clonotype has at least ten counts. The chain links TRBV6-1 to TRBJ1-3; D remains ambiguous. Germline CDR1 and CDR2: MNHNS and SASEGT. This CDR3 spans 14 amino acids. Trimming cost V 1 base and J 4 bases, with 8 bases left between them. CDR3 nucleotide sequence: TGTGCCAGCAGTGAAGTAAGGAGCGGAAACACCATATATTTT. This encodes CASSEVRSGNTIYF.

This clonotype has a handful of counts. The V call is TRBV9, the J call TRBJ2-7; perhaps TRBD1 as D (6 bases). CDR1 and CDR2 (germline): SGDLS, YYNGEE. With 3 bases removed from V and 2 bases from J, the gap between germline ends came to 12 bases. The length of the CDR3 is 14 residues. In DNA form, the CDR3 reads TGTGCCAGCAGCGCCCGACAGGTACCCTACGAGCAGTACTTC. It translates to CASSARQVPYEQYF.

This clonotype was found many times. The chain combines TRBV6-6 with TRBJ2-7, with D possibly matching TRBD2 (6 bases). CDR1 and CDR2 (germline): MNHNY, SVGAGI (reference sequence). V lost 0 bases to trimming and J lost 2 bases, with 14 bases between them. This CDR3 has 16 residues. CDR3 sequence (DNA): TGTGCCAGCAGTTACTCGATGGAGGGCAGCCCCTACGAGCAGTACTTC. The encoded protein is CASSYSMEGSPYEQYF.

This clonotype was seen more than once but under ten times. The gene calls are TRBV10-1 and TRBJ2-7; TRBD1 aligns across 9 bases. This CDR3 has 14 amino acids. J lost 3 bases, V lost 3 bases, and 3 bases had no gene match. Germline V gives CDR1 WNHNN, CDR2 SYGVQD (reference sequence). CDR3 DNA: TGCGCCAGCAGTGACAGGGACAGGGTCTACGAGCAGTACTTC. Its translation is CASSDRDRVYEQYF.

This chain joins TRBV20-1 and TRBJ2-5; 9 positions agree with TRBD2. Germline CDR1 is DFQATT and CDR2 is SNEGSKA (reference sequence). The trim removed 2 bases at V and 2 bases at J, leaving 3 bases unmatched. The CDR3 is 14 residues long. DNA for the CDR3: TGCAGTGCTAGATTGGGACTAGCTCAAGAGACCCAGTACTTC. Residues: CSARLGLAQETQYF.

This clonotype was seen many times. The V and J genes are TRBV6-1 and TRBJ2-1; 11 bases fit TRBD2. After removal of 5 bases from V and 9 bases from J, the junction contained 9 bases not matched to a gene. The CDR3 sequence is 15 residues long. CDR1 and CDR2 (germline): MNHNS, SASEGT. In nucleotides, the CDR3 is TGTGCCAGCAGTCCGCTTAGCGGGAGGGCTGGTGAGCAGTTCTTC. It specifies CASSPLSGRAGEQFF.

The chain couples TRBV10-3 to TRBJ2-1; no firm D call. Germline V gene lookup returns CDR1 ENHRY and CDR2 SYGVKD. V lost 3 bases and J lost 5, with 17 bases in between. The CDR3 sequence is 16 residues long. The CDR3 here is CAISEISWTRDNEQFF. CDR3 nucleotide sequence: TGTGCCATCAGTGAAATCAGCTGGACCCGGGACAATGAGCAGTTCTTC.

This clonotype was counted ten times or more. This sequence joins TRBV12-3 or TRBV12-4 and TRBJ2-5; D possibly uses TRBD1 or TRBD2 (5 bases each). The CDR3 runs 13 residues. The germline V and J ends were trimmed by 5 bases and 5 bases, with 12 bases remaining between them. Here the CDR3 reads CASSTGPKETQYF. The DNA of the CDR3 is TGTGCCAGCAGTACGGGACCTAAGGAGACCCAGTACTTC.

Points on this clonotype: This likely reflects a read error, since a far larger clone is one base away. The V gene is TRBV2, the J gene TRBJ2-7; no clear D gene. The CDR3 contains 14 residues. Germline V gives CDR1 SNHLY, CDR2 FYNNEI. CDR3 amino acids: CASSVIGSTYEQYF. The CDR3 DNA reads TGTGCCAGTAGTGTGATAGGGTCCACCTACGAGCAGTACTTC. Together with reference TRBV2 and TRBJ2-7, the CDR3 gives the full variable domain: EPEVTQTPSHQVTQMGQEVILRCVPISNHLYFYWYRQILGQKVEFLVSFYNNEISEKSEIFDDQFSVERPDGSNFTLKIRSTKLEDSAMYFCASSVIGSTYEQYFGPGTRLTVT.

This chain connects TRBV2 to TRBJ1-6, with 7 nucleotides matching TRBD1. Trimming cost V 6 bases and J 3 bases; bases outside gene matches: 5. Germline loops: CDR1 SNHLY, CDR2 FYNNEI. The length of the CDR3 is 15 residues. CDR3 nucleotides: TGTGCCAGCAGGACAACAGGGGACTATAATTCACCCCTCCACTTT. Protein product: CASRTTGDYNSPLHF.

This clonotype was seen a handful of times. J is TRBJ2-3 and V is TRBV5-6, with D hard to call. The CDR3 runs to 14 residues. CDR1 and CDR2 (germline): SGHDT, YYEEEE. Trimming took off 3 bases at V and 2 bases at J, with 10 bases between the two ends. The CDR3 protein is CASSSAFDTDTQYF. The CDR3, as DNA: TGTGCCAGCAGCTCCGCCTTCGACACAGATACGCAGTATTTT.

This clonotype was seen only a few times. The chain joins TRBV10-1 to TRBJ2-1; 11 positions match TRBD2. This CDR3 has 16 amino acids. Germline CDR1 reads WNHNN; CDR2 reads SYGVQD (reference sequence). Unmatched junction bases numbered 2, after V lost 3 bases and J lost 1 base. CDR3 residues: CASSDGLAGSYNEQFF. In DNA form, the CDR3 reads TGCGCCAGCAGTGATGGACTAGCGGGTTCCTACAATGAGCAGTTCTTC.

This CDR3 is CSARDLQGASVHNEQFF. The CDR3 region has the DNA TGCAGTGCTAGAGATCTCCAAGGGGCTAGCGTCCACAATGAGCAGTTCTTC. V gene TRBV20-1 combines with J gene TRBJ2-1, with D perhaps matching TRBD2 (6 bases). Germline loops: CDR1 DFQATT, CDR2 SNEGSKA (reference sequence). CDR3 length equals 17 residues. With 0 bases removed from V and 5 bases from J, the gap between germline ends came to 20 bases.

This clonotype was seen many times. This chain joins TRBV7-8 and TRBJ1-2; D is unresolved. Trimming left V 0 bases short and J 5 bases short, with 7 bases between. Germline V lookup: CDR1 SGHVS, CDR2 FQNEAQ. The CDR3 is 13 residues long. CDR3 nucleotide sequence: TGTGCCAGCAGCTTAGCGGCAGCTTATGGCTACACCTTC. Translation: CASSLAAAYGYTF.

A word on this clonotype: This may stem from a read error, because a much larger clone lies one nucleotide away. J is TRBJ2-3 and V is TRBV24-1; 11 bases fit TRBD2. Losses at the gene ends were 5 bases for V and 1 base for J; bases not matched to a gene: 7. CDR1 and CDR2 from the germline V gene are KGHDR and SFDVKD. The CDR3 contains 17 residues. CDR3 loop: CATSAHLLAGGTDTQYF. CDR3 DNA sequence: TGTGCCACCAGTGCCCACTTACTAGCGGGAGGCACAGATACGCAGTATTTT.

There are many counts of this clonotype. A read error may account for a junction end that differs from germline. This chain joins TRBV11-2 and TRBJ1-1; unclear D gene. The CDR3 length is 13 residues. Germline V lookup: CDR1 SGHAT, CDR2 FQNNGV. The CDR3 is CASSPLMNTEAFF. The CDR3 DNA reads TGCGCCAGCAGCCCACTGATGAACACTGAAGCTTTCTTT.

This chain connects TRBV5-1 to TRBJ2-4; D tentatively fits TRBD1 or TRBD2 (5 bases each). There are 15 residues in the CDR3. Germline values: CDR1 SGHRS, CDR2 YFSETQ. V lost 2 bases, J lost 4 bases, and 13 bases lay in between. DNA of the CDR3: TGCGCCAGCAGCTTCTCCGGGGCGGAAAAAAACATTCAGTACTTC. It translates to CASSFSGAEKNIQYF.

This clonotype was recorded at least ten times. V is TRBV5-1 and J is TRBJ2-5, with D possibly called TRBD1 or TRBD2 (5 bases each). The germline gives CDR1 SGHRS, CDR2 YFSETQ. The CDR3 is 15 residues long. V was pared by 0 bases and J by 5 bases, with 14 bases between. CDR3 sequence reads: CASSLGDQEWETQYF. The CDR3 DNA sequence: TGCGCCAGCAGCTTGGGGGACCAGGAGTGGGAGACCCAGTACTTC.

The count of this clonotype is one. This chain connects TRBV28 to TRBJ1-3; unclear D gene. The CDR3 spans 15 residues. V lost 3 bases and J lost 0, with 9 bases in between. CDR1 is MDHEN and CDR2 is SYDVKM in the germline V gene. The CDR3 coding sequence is TGTGCCAGCAGTTTTTTTCGGGCCTCTGGAAACACCATATATTTT. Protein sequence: CASSFFRASGNTIYF.